This TCR beta chain stems from a study of T-cell memory formation after mild COVID-19. About the study: TCR clustering was largely donor specific. General study results and limits: Among contracting clones, CD4+ were mainly CM/EM and CD8+ enriched in EMRA. Second-wave clones that peaked on day 37 lacked confirmed SARS-CoV-2 specificity.

This clonotype was counted only a few times. Antigen specificity is unknown. V shed 3 bases and J shed 6 bases, with 14 bases lying between them. CDR1 is KGHSH, CDR2 LQKENI, per germline. The CDR3 consists of 14 residues. 5'RACE with constant-segment primers yielded barcoded, UMI-tagged TCR alpha and TCR beta cDNA libraries. TCRdb re-derived calls from the 5' RACE reads in MiXCR, one entry per CDR3 protein. This sample has 300,000 to 400,000 distinct CDR3 sequences, with over 25% found just once. The sample taken for sequencing was PBMCs or a T cell subset sorted from them (not recorded which). The J gene is TRBJ1-2, the V gene TRBV18; D gene uncertain. This TCR was sampled from an adult woman who had mild COVID-19 (a few samples of this study predate the infection). Cell type and time point are not known. In DNA form, the CDR3 reads TGTGCCAGCTCACCTTATAGGAGCGAGGATGGCTACACCTTC. It translates to CASSPYRSEDGYTF.